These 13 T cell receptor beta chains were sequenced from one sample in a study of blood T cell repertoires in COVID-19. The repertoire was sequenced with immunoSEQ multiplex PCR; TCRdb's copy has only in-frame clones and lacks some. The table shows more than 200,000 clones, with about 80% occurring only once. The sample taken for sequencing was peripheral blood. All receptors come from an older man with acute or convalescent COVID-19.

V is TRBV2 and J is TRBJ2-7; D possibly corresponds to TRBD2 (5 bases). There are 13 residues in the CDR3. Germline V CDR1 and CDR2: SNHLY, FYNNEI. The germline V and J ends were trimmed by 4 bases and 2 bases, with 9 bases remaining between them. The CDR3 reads CASSVDGAYEQYF. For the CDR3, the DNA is TGTGCCAGCAGTGTTGACGGGGCCTACGAGCAGTACTTC. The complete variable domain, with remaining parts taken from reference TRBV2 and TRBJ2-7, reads EPEVTQTPSHQVTQMGQEVILRCVPISNHLYFYWYRQILGQKVEFLVSFYNNEISEKSEIFDDQFSVERPDGSNFTLKIRSTKLEDSAMYFCASSVDGAYEQYFGPGTRLTVT.

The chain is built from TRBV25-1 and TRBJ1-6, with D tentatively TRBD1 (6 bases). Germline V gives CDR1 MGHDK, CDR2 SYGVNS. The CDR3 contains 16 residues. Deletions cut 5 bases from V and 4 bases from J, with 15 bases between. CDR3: CASSSSRGIYNSPLHF. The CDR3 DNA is TGTGCCAGCAGTTCGTCCAGGGGTATTTATAATTCACCCCTCCACTTT. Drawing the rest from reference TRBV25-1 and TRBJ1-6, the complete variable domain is EADIYQTPRYLVIGTGKKITLECSQTMGHDKMYWYQQDPGMELHLIHYSYGVNSTEKGDLSSESTVSRIRTEHFPLTLESARPSHTSQYLCASSSSRGIYNSPLHFGNGTRLTVT.

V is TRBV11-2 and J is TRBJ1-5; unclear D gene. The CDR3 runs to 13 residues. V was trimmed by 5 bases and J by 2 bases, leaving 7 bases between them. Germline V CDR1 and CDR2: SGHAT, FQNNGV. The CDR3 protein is CASSPDRNQPQHF. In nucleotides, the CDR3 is TGTGCCAGCAGCCCAGATCGCAATCAGCCCCAGCATTTT.

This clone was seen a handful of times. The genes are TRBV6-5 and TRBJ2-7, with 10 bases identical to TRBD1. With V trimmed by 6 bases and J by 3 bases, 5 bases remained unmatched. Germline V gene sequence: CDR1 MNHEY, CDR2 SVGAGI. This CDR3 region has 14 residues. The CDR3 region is CASSPTGGDYEQYF. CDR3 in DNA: TGTGCCAGCAGCCCGACAGGGGGCGACTACGAGCAGTACTTC.

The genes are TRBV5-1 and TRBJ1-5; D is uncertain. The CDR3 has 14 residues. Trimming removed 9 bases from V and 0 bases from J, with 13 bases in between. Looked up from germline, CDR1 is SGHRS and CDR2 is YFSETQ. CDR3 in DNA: TGCGCCACACTATGGAAGCATAGCAATCAGCCCCAGCATTTT. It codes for CATLWKHSNQPQHF.

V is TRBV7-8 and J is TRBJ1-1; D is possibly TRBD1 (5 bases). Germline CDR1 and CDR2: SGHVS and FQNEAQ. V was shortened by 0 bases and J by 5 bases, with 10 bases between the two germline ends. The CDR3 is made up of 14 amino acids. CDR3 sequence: CASSLAGKGTEAFF. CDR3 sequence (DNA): TGTGCCAGCAGCTTAGCGGGGAAGGGGACTGAAGCTTTCTTT.

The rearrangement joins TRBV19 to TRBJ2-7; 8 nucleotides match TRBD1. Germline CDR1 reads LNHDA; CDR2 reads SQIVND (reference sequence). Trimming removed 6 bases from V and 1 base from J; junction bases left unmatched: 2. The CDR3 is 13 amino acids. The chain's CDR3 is CASRRTGSYEQYF. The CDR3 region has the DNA TGTGCCAGTAGGAGGACAGGGTCCTACGAGCAGTACTTC. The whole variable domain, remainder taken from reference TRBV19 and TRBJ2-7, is DGGITQSPKYLFRKEGQNVTLSCEQNLNHDAMYWYRQDPGQGLRLIYYSQIVNDFQKGDIAEGYSVSREKKESFPLTVTSAQKNPTAFYLCASRRTGSYEQYFGPGTRLTVT.

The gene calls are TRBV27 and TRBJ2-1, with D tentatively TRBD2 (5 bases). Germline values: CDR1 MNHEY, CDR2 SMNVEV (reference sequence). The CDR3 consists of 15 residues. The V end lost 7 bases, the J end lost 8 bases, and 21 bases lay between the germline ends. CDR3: CASTDRGSPFDEQFF. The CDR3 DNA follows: TGTGCCAGCACCGACCGAGGGTCTCCGTTTGATGAGCAGTTCTTC.

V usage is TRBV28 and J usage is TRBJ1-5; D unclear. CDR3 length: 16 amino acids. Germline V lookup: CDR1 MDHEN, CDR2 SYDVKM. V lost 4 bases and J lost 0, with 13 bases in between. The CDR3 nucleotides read TGTGCCAGCAGTTCCCGACTCTATAATAGCAATCAGCCCCAGCATTTT. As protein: CASSSRLYNSNQPQHF.

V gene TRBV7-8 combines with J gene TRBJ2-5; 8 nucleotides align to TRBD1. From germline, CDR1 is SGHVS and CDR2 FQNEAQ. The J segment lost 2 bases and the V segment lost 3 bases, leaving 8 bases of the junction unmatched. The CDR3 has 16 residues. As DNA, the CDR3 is TGTGCCAGCAGCTTTCAGGGGGCGAGGGGACAAGAGACCCAGTACTTC. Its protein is CASSFQGARGQETQYF.

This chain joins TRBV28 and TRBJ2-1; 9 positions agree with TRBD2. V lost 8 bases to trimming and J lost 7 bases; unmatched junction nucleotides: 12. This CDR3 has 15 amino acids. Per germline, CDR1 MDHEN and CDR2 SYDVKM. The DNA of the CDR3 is TGTGCCAGCCGCGGAGGACTAGCGAGGGTAAATGAGCAGTTCTTC. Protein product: CASRGGLARVNEQFF.

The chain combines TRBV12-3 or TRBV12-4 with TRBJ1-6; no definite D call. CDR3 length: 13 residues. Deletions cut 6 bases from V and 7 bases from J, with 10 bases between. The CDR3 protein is CASRVRTNSPLHF. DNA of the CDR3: TGTGCCAGCAGGGTCAGAACCAATTCACCCCTCCACTTT.

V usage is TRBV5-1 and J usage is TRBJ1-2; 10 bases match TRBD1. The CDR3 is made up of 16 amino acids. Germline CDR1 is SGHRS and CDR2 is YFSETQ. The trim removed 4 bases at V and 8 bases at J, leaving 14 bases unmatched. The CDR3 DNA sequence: TGCGCCAGCAGCGCGACACGGGACAGGGGACTTCGCGGCTACACCTTC. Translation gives CASSATRDRGLRGYTF.